A single sample gave rise to the 11 T cell receptor beta chains below, sequenced in a study of Graves' ophthalmopathy and Graves' hyperthyroidism. The TCR beta CDR3 regions underwent amplification from RNA transcripts. Second-round multiplex PCR came after a first-round RT-PCR that employed HTBI primers. TCRdb analysed the multiplex PCR reads with MiXCR anew, one entry per CDR3 protein. The top ten clones hold around 3% of a sample with roughly 420,000 distinct CDR3 sequences, about 21% of them seen once. The sample was peripheral blood. The source is a woman under 30 with stable Graves' hyperthyroidism.

In its sample, this clonotype was seen many times. The chain combines TRBV9 with TRBJ2-2; D is undetermined. The CDR3 sequence is 14 residues long. V was pared by 4 bases and J by 1 base, with 8 bases between. Germline assignment: CDR1 SGDLS and CDR2 YYNGEE. CDR3 nucleotides: TGTGCCAGCAGCCCTATTGTGAACACCGGGGAGCTGTTTTTT. Protein product: CASSPIVNTGELFF.

The V gene is TRBV12-3 or TRBV12-4, the J gene TRBJ1-5; no clear D gene. V was trimmed by 7 bases and J by 5 bases, leaving 12 bases between them. The CDR3 is 13 amino acids. For the CDR3, the DNA is TGTGCCAGCACGCTCACAGACCATCAGCCCCAGCATTTT. Residues: CASTLTDHQPQHF.

The J gene is TRBJ2-7, the V gene TRBV20-1; D possibly corresponds to TRBD2 (5 bases). Germline V gene data show CDR1 as DFQATT and CDR2 as SNEGSKA (reference sequence). This CDR3 has 13 amino acids. Trimming removed 3 bases at V and 3 bases at J, with 12 bases between. The CDR3 loop reads CSASDEGNYEQYF. The CDR3 DNA follows: TGCAGTGCTAGTGACGAGGGAAACTACGAGCAGTACTTC.

This clonotype has a count of ten or more. V is TRBV20-1 and J is TRBJ2-4; 10 positions match TRBD2. The CDR3 totals 14 residues. The V segment lost 4 bases and the J segment 5 bases; nucleotides outside the gene matches: 5. CDR1 and CDR2 from the germline V gene are DFQATT and SNEGSKA (reference sequence). CDR3 loop: CSATSGSYENIQYF. CDR3 in DNA: TGCAGTGCTACTAGCGGGAGCTATGAAAACATTCAGTACTTC.

Ten or more counts support this clonotype. The genes are TRBV6-1 and TRBJ1-1; possible D gene TRBD1, 6 bases. The CDR3 contains 13 residues. Trimming left V 7 bases short and J 4 bases short, with 13 bases between. CDR1 and CDR2 (germline): MNHNS, SASEGT. CDR3 amino acids: CASKSGGSTEAFF. The CDR3 DNA sequence: TGTGCCAGCAAAAGCGGGGGCAGCACTGAAGCTTTCTTT.

This clonotype was counted ten times or more. J is TRBJ2-2 and V is TRBV6-2 or TRBV6-3; 10 bases line up with TRBD2. The CDR3 extends over 14 amino acids. Germline CDR1 and CDR2: MNHEY and SVGEGT. The V gene end was trimmed by 5 bases and the J gene end by 7 bases; junction bases not matched to a gene: 4. CDR3 sequence: CASSLAGVLGELFF. Written as DNA, the CDR3 is TGTGCCAGCAGTCTAGCGGGAGTGCTCGGGGAGCTGTTTTTT.

This clonotype was found many times. The chain recombines TRBV2 with TRBJ2-7, with TRBD1 matching 9 bases. Trimming at V came to 4 bases and at J to 2 bases, leaving 9 bases not matched to a gene. This CDR3 has 16 residues. Germline values: CDR1 SNHLY, CDR2 FYNNEI. The CDR3 here is CASSVLTGGLTYEQYF. The CDR3 nucleotides read TGTGCCAGCAGTGTTCTAACAGGGGGCCTCACCTACGAGCAGTACTTC.

This clonotype was recorded a few times. This chain uses TRBV9 with TRBJ1-1, with D tentatively TRBD1 (6 bases). V lost 0 bases, J lost 4 bases, and 22 bases lay in between. The length of the CDR3 is 18 residues. The germline V gene encodes CDR1 SGDLS and CDR2 YYNGEE. The CDR3 nucleotides are TGTGCCAGCAGCGTAGGGGTAAACAGGGCGGATTACAGCACTGAAGCTTTCTTT. As protein: CASSVGVNRADYSTEAFF.

The V and J genes are TRBV5-1 and TRBJ1-1; D is uncertain. This CDR3 has 15 amino acids. V shed 5 bases and J shed 0 bases, with 14 bases lying between them. Per the germline V gene, CDR1 is SGHRS and CDR2 is YFSETQ. Here the CDR3 reads CASSLNLGMNTEAFF. CDR3 sequence (DNA): TGCGCCAGCAGTCTCAACCTCGGGATGAACACTGAAGCTTTCTTT. Looking up the rest from reference TRBV5-1 and TRBJ1-1 gives the full variable domain: KAGVTQTPRYLIKTRGQQVTLSCSPISGHRSVSWYQQTPGQGLQFLFEYFSETQRNKGNFPGRFSGRQFSNSRSEMNVSTLELGDSALYLCASSLNLGMNTEAFFGQGTRLTVV.

This chain joins TRBV28 and TRBJ2-7; TRBD1 matches 9 bases. CDR3 size: 15 residues. Per germline, CDR1 MDHEN and CDR2 SYDVKM. J was trimmed by 2 bases and V by 5 bases; bases with no gene match: 7. CDR3 sequence reads: CASSPGGTGPYEQYF. CDR3 nucleotides: TGTGCCAGCAGTCCAGGAGGGACAGGGCCCTACGAGCAGTACTTC.

This clonotype was counted many times. The CDR3: CASSQGQGYYEQYF. In nucleotides, the CDR3 is TGTGCCAGCAGCCAGGGACAGGGCTACTACGAGCAGTACTTC. The rearrangement uses TRBV6-5 and TRBJ2-7; 9 bases match TRBD1. Trimming cost V 6 bases and J 3 bases; bases outside gene matches: 6. The germline gives CDR1 MNHEY, CDR2 SVGAGI. This CDR3 is built from 14 residues.